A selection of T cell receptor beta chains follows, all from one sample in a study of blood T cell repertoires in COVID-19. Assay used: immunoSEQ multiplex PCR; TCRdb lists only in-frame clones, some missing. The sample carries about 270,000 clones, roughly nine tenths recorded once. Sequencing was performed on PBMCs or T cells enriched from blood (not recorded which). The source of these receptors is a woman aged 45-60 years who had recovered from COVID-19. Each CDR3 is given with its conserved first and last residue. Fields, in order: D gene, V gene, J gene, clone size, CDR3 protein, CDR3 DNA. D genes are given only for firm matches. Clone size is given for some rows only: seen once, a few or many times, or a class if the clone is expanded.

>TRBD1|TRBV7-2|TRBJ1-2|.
CASSLPDRAGGYTF
TGTGCCAGCAGCTTGCCGGACAGGGCGGGTGGCTACACCTTC
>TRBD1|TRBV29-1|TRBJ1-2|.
CSALTGSFFGGYTF
TGCAGCGCCCTGACAGGGTCATTCTTCGGTGGCTACACCTTC
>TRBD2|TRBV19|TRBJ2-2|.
CASSNLAGAHGELFF
TGTGCCAGTAGTAACCTAGCGGGAGCTCACGGGGAGCTGTTTTTT
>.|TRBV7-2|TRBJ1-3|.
CASSLGGSNEGNTIYF
TGTGCCAGCAGCTTAGGTGGTTCAAATGAGGGAAACACCATATATTTT
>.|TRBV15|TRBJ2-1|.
CATSRDTGSTSYNEQFF
TGTGCCACCAGCAGAGACACGGGATCCACGTCCTACAATGAGCAGTTCTTC
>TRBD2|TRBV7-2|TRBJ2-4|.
CASSPLSGRGSGNIQYF
TGTGCCAGCAGCCCCCTTAGCGGGAGGGGTTCGGGCAACATTCAGTACTTC
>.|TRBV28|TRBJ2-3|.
CASSSLAESTDTQYF
TGTGCCAGCAGTTCCTTAGCGGAAAGCACAGATACGCAGTATTTT
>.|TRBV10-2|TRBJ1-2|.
CASSEPTPVFYGYTF
TGCGCCAGCAGTGAGCCTACTCCGGTTTTCTATGGCTACACCTTC
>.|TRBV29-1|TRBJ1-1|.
CSVIARGPRDTEAFF
TGCAGCGTGATCGCCCGAGGACCCAGGGACACTGAAGCTTTCTTT
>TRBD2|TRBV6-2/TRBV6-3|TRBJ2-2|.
CASSYSNILTSGTNTGELFF
TGTGCCAGCAGTTACTCGAATATCTTGACTAGCGGAACGAACACCGGGGAGCTGTTTTTT
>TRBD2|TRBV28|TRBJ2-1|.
CASSPAGGHNEQFF
TGTGCCAGCTCCCCAGCGGGAGGTCACAATGAGCAGTTCTTC
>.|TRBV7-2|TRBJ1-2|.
CASSLDSSSVAGYGYTF
TGTGCCAGCAGCTTAGATTCGTCTTCGGTGGCAGGCTATGGCTACACCTTC
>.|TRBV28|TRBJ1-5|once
CASSYLGAGDNQPQHF
TGTGCCAGCAGTTACTTGGGGGCAGGGGACAATCAGCCCCAGCATTTT
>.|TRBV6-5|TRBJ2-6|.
CASVSQVAGANVLTF
TGTGCCAGCGTCTCCCAGGTGGCTGGGGCCAACGTCCTGACTTTC
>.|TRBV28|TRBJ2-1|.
CASSLRVTEQFF
TGTGCCAGCAGTTTACGAGTCACTGAGCAGTTCTTC
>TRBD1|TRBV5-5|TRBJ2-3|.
CASSRDRAPFGTQYF
TGTGCCAGCAGCCGGGACAGGGCACCTTTTGGTACGCAGTATTTT